This T cell receptor beta chain is from a study of blood T cell repertoires in COVID-19. At the level of the study: Acute and convalescent COVID-19 specimens originated in the United States, Italy and Spain. From T cells, B-cell-depleted T cells, or PBMCs came the material, which was cDNA or gDNA.

Per the original data handling: By means of reference gene primer amplification, nucleated cell counts were estimated. Generated by immunoSEQ multiplex PCR, the TCRdb table keeps only in-frame clones and is missing some. V and J calls and clone size are as listed in that table; D and trimming were resolved from the DNA. The data show about 440,000 clones, about 89% seen once. The source is a woman in her thirties with acute or convalescent COVID-19. Sequenced: peripheral blood.

In DNA form, the CDR3 reads TGCGCCAGCAGCCATCCTCCCGGACTAGCGGGGGGTCGGGGGAGAATCACCGGGGAGCTGTTTTTT. Translating it yields CASSHPPGLAGGRGRITGELFF. V is TRBV4-1 and J is TRBJ2-2, with TRBD2 matching over 14 bases. J lost 4 bases, V lost 3 bases, and 19 bases had no gene match. The CDR3 loop spans 22 amino acids. Germline assignment: CDR1 MGHRA and CDR2 YSYEKL.